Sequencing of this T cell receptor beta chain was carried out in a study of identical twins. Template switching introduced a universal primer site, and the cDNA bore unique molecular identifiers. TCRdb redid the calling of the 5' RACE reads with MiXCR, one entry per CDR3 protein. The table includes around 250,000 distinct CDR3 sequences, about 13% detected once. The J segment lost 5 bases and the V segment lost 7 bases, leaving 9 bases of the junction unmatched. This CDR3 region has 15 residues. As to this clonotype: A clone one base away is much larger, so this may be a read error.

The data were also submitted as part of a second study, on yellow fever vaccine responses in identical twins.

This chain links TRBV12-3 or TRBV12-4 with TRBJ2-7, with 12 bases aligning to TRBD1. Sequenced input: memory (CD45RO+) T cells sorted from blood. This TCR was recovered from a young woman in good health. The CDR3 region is CASTRRDRGPNEQYF. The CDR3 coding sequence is TGTGCCAGCACCCGCCGGGACAGGGGGCCCAACGAGCAGTACTTC.